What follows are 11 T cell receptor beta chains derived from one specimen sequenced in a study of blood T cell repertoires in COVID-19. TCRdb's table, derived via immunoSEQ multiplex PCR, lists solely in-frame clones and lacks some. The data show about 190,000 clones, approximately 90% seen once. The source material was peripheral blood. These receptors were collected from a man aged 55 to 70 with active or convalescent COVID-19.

CDR3 DNA: TGTGCCAGCAGCCCGGGGAGGGCTAACTATGGCTACACCTTC. Translating gives CASSPGRANYGYTF. This rearrangement joins TRBV27 to TRBJ1-2, with D unresolved. The CDR3 runs 14 residues. Germline-derived CDR1 and CDR2 are MNHEY and SMNVEV (reference sequence). Trimming cost V 6 bases and J 0 bases, with 11 bases left between them.

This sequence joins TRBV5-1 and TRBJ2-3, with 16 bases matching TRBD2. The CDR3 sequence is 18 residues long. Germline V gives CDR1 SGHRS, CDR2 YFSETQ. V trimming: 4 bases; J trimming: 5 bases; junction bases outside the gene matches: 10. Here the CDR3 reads CASSGSGTSGGALDTQYF. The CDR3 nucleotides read TGCGCCAGCAGCGGTTCCGGGACTAGCGGGGGGGCCCTAGATACGCAGTATTTT.

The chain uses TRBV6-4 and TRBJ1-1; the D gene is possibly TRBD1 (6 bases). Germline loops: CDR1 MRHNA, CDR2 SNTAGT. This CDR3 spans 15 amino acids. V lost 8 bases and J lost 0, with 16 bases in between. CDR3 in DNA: TGTGCCAGCCGCCGGGGGGGCGGCATGAACACTGAAGCTTTCTTT. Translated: CASRRGGGMNTEAFF.

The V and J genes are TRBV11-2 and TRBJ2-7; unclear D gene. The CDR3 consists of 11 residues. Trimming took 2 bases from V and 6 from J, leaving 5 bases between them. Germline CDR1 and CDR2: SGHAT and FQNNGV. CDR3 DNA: TGTGCCAGCAGCTTAAGCTCCGAGCAGTACTTC. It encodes CASSLSSEQYF.

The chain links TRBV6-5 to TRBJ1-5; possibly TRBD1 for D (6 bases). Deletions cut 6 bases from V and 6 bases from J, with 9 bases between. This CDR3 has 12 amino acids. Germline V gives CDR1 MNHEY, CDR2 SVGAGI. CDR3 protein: CASRRGGQPQHF. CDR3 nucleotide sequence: TGTGCCAGCAGGAGGGGGGGTCAGCCCCAGCATTTT.

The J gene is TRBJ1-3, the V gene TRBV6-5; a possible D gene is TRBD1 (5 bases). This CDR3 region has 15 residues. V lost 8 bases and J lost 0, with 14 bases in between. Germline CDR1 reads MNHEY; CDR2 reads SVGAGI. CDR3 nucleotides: TGTGCCAGCCGAAAACAGGTGTACTCTGGAAACACCATATATTTT. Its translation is CASRKQVYSGNTIYF.

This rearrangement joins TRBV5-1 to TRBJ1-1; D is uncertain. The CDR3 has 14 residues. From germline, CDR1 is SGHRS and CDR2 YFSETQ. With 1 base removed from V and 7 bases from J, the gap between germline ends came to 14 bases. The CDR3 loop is CASSLLGATSEAFF. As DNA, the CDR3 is TGCGCCAGCAGCTTGTTAGGAGCTACGAGTGAAGCTTTCTTT.

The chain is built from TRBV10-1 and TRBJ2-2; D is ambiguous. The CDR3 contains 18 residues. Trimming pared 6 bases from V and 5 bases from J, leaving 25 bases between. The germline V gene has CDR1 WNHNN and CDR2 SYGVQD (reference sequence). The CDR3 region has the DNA TGCGCCAGCAGGGGTGAACTAAAGTCTGCGGCTAAGACCGGGGAGCTGTTTTTT. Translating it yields CASRGELKSAAKTGELFF.

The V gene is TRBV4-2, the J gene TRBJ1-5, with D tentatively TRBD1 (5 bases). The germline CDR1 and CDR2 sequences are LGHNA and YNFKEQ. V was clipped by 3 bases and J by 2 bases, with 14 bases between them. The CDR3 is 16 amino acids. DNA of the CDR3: TGTGCCAGCAGCCAGGGGGGTCGGAACGGCAATCAGCCCCAGCATTTT. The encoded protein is CASSQGGRNGNQPQHF.

The CDR3, as DNA: TGTGCCAGCAGTCTCTTCTCCTACGAGCAGTACTTC. This codes for CASSLFSYEQYF. The J gene is TRBJ2-7, the V gene TRBV12-3 or TRBV12-4; D not resolved. V lost 5 bases, J lost 0 bases, and 5 bases lay in between. The CDR3 extends over 12 amino acids.

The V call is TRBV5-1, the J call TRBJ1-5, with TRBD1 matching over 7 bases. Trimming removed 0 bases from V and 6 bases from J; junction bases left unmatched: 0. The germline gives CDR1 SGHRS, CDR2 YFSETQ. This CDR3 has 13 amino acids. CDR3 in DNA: TGCGCCAGCAGCTTGGACAGGGGTCAGCCCCAGCATTTT. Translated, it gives CASSLDRGQPQHF.